The present TCR beta chain was sequenced within a study of blood T cell repertoires in COVID-19. Turning to the study itself: Donors in the United States, Italy and Spain gave samples during acute or convalescent COVID-19. PBMCs, B-cell-depleted T cells, or T cells were the source of the cDNA or gDNA that made up the material.

It was during active infection that Seattle patients were enrolled and then longitudinally followed. Germline V gives CDR1 SGDLS, CDR2 YYNGEE. With 4 bases removed from V and 0 bases from J, the gap between germline ends came to 5 bases. There are 13 residues in the CDR3. Original handling: Amplified reference gene primers provided the basis for estimating nucleated cell counts. TCRdb's table, derived via immunoSEQ multiplex PCR, lists solely in-frame clones and lacks some. From that table come the V and J calls and clone size; the DNA was used to work out D and trimming. The sample records about 140,000 clones, roughly nine tenths being singletons.

The chain is built from TRBV9 and TRBJ1-5, with D unclear. This sequence was found in a human donor with COVID-19, enrolled during active disease. The donor label of this sample is uncertain. Sequenced: peripheral blood. The CDR3 loop is CASSSYSNQPQHF. DNA for the CDR3: TGTGCCAGCAGCTCCTATAGCAATCAGCCCCAGCATTTT.